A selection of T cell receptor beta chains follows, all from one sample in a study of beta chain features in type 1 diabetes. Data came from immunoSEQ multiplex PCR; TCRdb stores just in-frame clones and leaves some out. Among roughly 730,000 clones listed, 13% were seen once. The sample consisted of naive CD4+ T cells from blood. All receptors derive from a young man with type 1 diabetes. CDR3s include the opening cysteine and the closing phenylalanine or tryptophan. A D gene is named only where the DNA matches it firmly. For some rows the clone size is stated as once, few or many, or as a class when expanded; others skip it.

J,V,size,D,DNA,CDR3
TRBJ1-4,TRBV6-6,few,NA,TGTGCCAGCAGTTTAAGGACCACGGCTGAAAAACTGTTTTTT,CASSLRTTAEKLFF
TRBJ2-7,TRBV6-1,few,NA,TGTGCCAGCGGGGACGGACCCTACGAGCAGTACTTC,CASGDGPYEQYF
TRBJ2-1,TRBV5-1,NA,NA,TGCGCCAGCAGCTACTCCCCAGGCTCCAATGAGCAGTTCTTC,CASSYSPGSNEQFF
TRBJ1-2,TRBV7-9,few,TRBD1,TGTGCCAGCAGCCGACAGGGGTCGGACTATGGCTACACCTTC,CASSRQGSDYGYTF
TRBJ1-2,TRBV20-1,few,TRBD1,TGCAACTACGACAGGGACGGCTACACCTTC,CNYDRDGYTF
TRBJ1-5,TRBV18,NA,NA,TGTGCCAGCTCACAGGACAATAATCAGCCCCAGCATTTT,CASSQDNNQPQHF
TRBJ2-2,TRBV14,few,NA,TGTGCCAGCAGCCAGGAGGACACCGGGGAGCTGTTTTTT,CASSQEDTGELFF
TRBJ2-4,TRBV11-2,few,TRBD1,TGTGCCAGCAGCTTATCGGGACAGGGGTGGGTAGCCAAAAACATTCAGTACTTC,CASSLSGQGWVAKNIQYF
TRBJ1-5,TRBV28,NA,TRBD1,TGTGCCAGCAGTTTGGAACAGGGGGCGAATCAGCCCCAGCATTTT,CASSLEQGANQPQHF
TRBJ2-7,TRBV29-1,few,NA,TGCAGCGTTGAAAGACTAATAGGGTCAGGCCTTAACTACGAGCAGTACTTC,CSVERLIGSGLNYEQYF
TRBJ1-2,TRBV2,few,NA,TGTGCCAGCAGTAAGACACGAGATGGCTACACCTTC,CASSKTRDGYTF
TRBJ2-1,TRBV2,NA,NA,TGTGCCAGCAGTGAGTTCCCCTCCGCGGGCGGTGAGCAGTTCTTC,CASSEFPSAGGEQFF
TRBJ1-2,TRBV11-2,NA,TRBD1,TGTGCCAGCAGCCCTGGAGCGGGACAGGACCATGGCTACACCTTC,CASSPGAGQDHGYTF
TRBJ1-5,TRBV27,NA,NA,TGTGCCAGCAGTCCTTACAGGGAGTCCCTTGATTATCCGCCCCAGCATTTT,CASSPYRESLDYPPQHF
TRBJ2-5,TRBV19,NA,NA,TGTGCCAGTAGTAACCGACAGATCTTCCAAGAGACCCAGTACTTC,CASSNRQIFQETQYF
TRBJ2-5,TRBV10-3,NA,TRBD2,TGTGCCACCCAGCCTAGCGGGGGTTCCCAAGAGACCCAGTACTTC,CATQPSGGSQETQYF
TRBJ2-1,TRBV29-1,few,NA,TGCAGCGTTGTGGGGGAGGGACAGTCCTACAATGAGCAGTTCTTC,CSVVGEGQSYNEQFF
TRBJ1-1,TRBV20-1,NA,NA,TGCAGTGCCTCCGGGGGTGCGGCTTTCTTT,CSASGGAAFF
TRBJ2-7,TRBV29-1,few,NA,TGCAGCGTTGAAGATGCAGGACGGCAGGGGCCCCCCTACGAGCAGTACTTC,CSVEDAGRQGPPYEQYF
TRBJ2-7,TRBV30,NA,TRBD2,TGTGCCTGGAGTGTCCAACGGACTAGCGGGGATGCGAAGCAGTACTTC,CAWSVQRTSGDAKQYF
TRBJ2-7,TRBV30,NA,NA,TGTGCCCAGGGAAGGGGCGGCGAGCAGTACTTC,CAQGRGGEQYF
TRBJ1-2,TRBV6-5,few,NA,TGTGCCAGCAGCGAAGTCGGGGATGGCTACACCTTC,CASSEVGDGYTF
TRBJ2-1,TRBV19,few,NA,TGTGCCAGTAAGCCAGGAGGGAAGAACAATGAGCAGTTCTTC,CASKPGGKNNEQFF
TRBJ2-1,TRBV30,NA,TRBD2,TGTGCCTGGACGACTAGCGGGGGGGCCAGTGAGCAGTTCTTC,CAWTTSGGASEQFF
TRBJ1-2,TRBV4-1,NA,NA,TGCGCCAGCAGCCAAGAAGGGGATAACTATGGCTACACCTTC,CASSQEGDNYGYTF
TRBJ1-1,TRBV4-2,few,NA,TGTGCCAGCAGCCAAGATCTTAGGGGGAACACTGAAGCTTTCTTT,CASSQDLRGNTEAFF
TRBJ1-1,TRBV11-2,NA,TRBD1,TGTGCCAGCAGCCGAACCCCGGGACAGGGGGCGTTGAACACTGAAGCTTTCTTT,CASSRTPGQGALNTEAFF
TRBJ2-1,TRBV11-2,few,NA,TGTGCCAGCAGCTTAGTTATCCGGGACTCCTACAATGAGCAGTTCTTC,CASSLVIRDSYNEQFF
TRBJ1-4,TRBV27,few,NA,TGTGCCAGCAGTCCCCGGACATCTTTAGGGGAAAAACTGTTTTTT,CASSPRTSLGEKLFF
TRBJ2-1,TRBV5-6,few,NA,TGTGCCAGCAGCATGCGTCGCTACAATGAGCAGTTCTTC,CASSMRRYNEQFF
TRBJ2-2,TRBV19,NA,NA,TGTGCCAGTAGTATAGCGGCAGGGGATGGCACCGGGGAGCTGTTTTTT,CASSIAAGDGTGELFF
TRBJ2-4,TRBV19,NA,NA,TGTGCCAGTAGGCCGGGAGTGAGCAAAAACATTCAGTACTTC,CASRPGVSKNIQYF
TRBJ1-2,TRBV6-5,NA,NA,TGTGCCAGCAGTTACTCGATGGGACAACGGACGGCTGGCTACACCTTC,CASSYSMGQRTAGYTF
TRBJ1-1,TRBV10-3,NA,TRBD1,TGTGCCATCAGCCGGGACAGCTTGAACACTGAAGCTTTCTTT,CAISRDSLNTEAFF
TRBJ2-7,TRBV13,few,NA,TGTGCCAGCCAAAGGAGGGGCTCCGAGCAGTACTTC,CASQRRGSEQYF
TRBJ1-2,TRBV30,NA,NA,TGTGCCTGGAGTACCGGGGGCTATGGCTACACCTTC,CAWSTGGYGYTF
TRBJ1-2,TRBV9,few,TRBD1,TGTGCCAGCAGCCTACAGGGGTTTGGCTACACCTTC,CASSLQGFGYTF
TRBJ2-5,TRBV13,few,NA,TGTGCCAGCAGCTTAATGGATGGAGAGACCCAGTACTTC,CASSLMDGETQYF
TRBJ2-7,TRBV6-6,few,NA,TGTGCCAGCAGTTACTCCGGGACCTCCTACGAGCAGTACTTC,CASSYSGTSYEQYF
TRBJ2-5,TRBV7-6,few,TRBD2,TGTGCCAGCACCAGAGTGGGAGGGACCCAAGAGACCCAGTACTTC,CASTRVGGTQETQYF
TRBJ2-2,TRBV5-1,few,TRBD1,TGCGCCAGCAGCTCCGGACAGGGTGGCACCGGGGAGCTGTTTTTT,CASSSGQGGTGELFF